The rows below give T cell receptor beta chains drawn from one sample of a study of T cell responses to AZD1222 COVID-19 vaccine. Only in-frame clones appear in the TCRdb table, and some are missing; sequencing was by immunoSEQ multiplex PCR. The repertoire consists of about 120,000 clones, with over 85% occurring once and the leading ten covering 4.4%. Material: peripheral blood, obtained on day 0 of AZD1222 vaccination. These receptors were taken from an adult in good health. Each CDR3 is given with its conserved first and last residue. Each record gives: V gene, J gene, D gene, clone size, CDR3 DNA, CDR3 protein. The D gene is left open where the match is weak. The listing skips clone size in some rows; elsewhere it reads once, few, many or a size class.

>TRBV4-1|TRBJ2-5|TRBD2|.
TGCGCCAGCAGCCAAGAGGGACTAGCCCAAGAGACCCAGTACTTC
CASSQEGLAQETQYF
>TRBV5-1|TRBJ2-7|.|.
TGCGCCAGCAGCGACGTCCTCTCCTACGAGCAGTACTTC
CASSDVLSYEQYF
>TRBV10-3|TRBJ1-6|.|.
TGTGCCATCAGTGTTGACGGGGGGTCTGGCTCACCCCTCCACTTT
CAISVDGGSGSPLHF
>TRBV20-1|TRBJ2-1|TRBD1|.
TGCAGTGCTACGGACAGGGGGCAGTTCTTC
CSATDRGQFF
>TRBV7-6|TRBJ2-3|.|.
TGTGCCAGCAGCCCCAGGGTCGGGGGAGATACGCAGTATTTT
CASSPRVGGDTQYF
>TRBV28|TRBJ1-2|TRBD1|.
TGTGCCAGCAGTTTATGGGACAGGCAAACTTTCTATGGCTACACCTTC
CASSLWDRQTFYGYTF
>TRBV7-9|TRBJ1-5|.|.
TGTGCCAGCAGCCTTGGGACAACCAGCAATCAGCCCCAGCATTTT
CASSLGTTSNQPQHF
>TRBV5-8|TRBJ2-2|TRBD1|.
TGTGCCAGCAGCCTCCGACAGGGGACGGGGGAGCTGTTTTTT
CASSLRQGTGELFF
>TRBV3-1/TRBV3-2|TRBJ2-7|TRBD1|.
TGTGCCAGCAGCCGACAGGGGACCCACGAGCAGTACTTC
CASSRQGTHEQYF
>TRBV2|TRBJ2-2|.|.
TGTGCCAGCAGAGGGGACCTGAACACCGGGGAGCTGTTTTTT
CASRGDLNTGELFF
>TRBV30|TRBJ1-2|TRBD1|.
TGTGCCTGGACCAATCTCAGGGGGCTGAGGTATGGCTACACCTTC
CAWTNLRGLRYGYTF
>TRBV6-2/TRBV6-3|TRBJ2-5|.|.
TGTGCCAGCAGTGTTCGCGGGGCCAGCCAAGAGACCCAGTACTTC
CASSVRGASQETQYF
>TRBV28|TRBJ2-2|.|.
TGTGCCAGCAGCCCCGGAGTGAACACCGGGGAGCTGTTTTTT
CASSPGVNTGELFF
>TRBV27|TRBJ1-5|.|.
TGTGCCAGCAGTTTCCTCGACAGGATCTACAATCAGCCCCAGCATTTT
CASSFLDRIYNQPQHF
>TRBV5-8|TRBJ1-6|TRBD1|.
TGTGCCAGCAGCGTAACCTCCGGGACAGACACCGTTAATTCACCCCTCCACTTT
CASSVTSGTDTVNSPLHF
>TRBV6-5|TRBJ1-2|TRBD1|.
TGTGCCAGCAGCGGACAGGGGCTTAACTATGGCTACACCTTC
CASSGQGLNYGYTF
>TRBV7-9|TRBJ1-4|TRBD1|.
TGTGCCAGCAGCTTGGGACAGCATAATGAAAAACTGTTTTTT
CASSLGQHNEKLFF
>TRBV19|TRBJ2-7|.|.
TGTGCCAGTAGTATTCTTGGGACCCAGAAACACTACGAGCAGTACTTC
CASSILGTQKHYEQYF
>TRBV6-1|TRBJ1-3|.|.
TGTGCCAGCAGTGATCCGGGACAAGCAGCTGGAAACACCATATATTTT
CASSDPGQAAGNTIYF
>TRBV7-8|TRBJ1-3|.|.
TGTGCCAGCAGCCACTATGGAAACACCATATATTTT
CASSHYGNTIYF
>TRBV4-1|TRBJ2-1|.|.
TGCGCCAGCAGCCAAGGAGTGTACAATGAGCAGTTCTTC
CASSQGVYNEQFF
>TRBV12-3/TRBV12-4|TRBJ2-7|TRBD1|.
TGTGCCAGCAGTTTCGGACAGGGTAACGAGCAGTACTTC
CASSFGQGNEQYF
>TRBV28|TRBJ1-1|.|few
TGTGCCAGCAGTGAGGGGGTCACTGAAGCTTTCTTT
CASSEGVTEAFF
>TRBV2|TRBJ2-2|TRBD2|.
TGTGCCAGCAGTGAAGCGCTTCGCGGGGGGGCCGCGAACACCGGGGAGCTGTTTTTT
CASSEALRGGAANTGELFF
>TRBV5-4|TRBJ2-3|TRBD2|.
TGTGCCAGCAGCTTTGGGGGGGCAGATACGCAGTATTTT
CASSFGGADTQYF
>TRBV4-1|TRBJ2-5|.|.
TGCGCCAGCAGCCCCCCCCTTATGCGGGGGCCACCGGTTTTCCAGTACTTC
CASSPPLMRGPPVFQYF
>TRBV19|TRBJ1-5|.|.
TGTGCCAGTGGAAGAAATCAGCCCCAGCATTTT
CASGRNQPQHF
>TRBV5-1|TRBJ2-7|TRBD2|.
TGCGCCAGCAGCTTGTTACCCCGCGGACTAGCGGAAGCCCACGAGCAGTACTTC
CASSLLPRGLAEAHEQYF
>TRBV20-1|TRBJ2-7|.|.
TGCAGTGTCCAGGGAACCTACGAGCAGTACTTC
CSVQGTYEQYF
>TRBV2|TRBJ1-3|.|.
TGTGCCAGCAGAGGCGGGACCGGCTCTGGAAACACCATATATTTT
CASRGGTGSGNTIYF
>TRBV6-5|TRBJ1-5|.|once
TGTGCCAGCTTGGGAAACGGACTTAATCAGCCCCAGCATTTT
CASLGNGLNQPQHF
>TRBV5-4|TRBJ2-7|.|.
TGTGCCAGCAGCTTGGTGTCAGGGGACTACGAGCAGTACTTC
CASSLVSGDYEQYF
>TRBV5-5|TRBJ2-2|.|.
TGTGCCAGCACAAAGACAGGGAACACCGGGGAGCTGTTTTTT
CASTKTGNTGELFF
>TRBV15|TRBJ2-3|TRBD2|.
TGTGCCACCAGCAGAGATAGAACTAGCGGGGTTGGAGATACGCAGTATTTT
CATSRDRTSGVGDTQYF
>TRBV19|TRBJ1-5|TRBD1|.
TGTGCCAGTAGCCGCGGACAGGGGAATCAGCCCCAGCATTTT
CASSRGQGNQPQHF
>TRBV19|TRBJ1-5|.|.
TGTGCCAGTAGTGCCCTGCGGGGGACAAGCAATCAGCCCCAGCATTTT
CASSALRGTSNQPQHF
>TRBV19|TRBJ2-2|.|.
TGTGCCAGTAGTATAGGACAGGACATTCTGACCGGGGAGCTGTTTTTT
CASSIGQDILTGELFF
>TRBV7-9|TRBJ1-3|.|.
TGTGCCAGCAGCTTAGAAGGAAACACCATATATTTT
CASSLEGNTIYF
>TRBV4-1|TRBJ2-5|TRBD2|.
TGCGCCAGCAGCCAAGGGACTAGCGGGAGGGCGTGGGAGACCCAGTACTTC
CASSQGTSGRAWETQYF
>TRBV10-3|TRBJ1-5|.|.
TGTGCCATCAGAGGCGGGCAATCCAATCAGCCCCAGCATTTT
CAIRGGQSNQPQHF